This T cell receptor beta chain is drawn from a study of glioma-infiltrating T cells. Study observations and caveats: Tissue-blood divergence was below expectation in non-neoplastic patients, above in gliomas.

The iRepertoire nested amplicon-rescue multiplex PCR amplified TCR alpha and beta CDR3s from RNA. TCRdb called the multiplex PCR reads again in MiXCR, with one record for every CDR3 protein. The sample consists of 100,000 to 150,000 distinct CDR3 sequences, 20% to 25% of them appearing once. The V end lost 0 bases, the J end lost 0 bases, and 10 bases lay between the germline ends. Germline loops: CDR1 GTSNPN, CDR2 SVGIG (reference sequence). The CDR3 spans 15 residues. This clonotype was detected a few times. Its antigen is unknown. V usage is TRBV30 and J usage is TRBJ2-3; the D gene is possibly TRBD2 (5 bases). This TCR was recovered from a human donor with low-grade glioma or glioblastoma, undergoing nonglioma brain surgery, or in good health (not recorded which). Sequencing input: glioma tissue, nonneoplastic brain tissue, or PBMCs (not recorded which). In nucleotides, the CDR3 is TGTGCCTGGAGTGTATTAGGCGGGAGCACAGATACGCAGTATTTT. Residues: CAWSVLGGSTDTQYF.